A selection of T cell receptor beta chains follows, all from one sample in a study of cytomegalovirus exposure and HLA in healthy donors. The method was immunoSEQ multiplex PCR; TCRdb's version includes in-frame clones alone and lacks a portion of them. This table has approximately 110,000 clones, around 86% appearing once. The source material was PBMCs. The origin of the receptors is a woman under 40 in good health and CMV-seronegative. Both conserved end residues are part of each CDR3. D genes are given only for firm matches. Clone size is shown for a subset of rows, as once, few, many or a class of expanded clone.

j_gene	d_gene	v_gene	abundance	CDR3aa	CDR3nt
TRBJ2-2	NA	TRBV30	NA	CAWSPRSGELFF	TGTGCCTGGAGTCCGAGATCCGGGGAGCTGTTTTTT
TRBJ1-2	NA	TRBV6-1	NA	CASTQNYGYTF	TGTGCCAGCACACAGAACTATGGCTACACCTTC
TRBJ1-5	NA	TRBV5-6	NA	CASSYVAGEPQHF	TGTGCCAGCAGCTACGTTGCCGGGGAGCCCCAGCATTTT
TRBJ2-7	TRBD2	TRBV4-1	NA	CASSQGRGGSYEQYF	TGCGCCAGCAGCCAAGGCCGGGGGGGATCCTACGAGCAGTACTTC
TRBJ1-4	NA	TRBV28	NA	CASSAEQNEKLFF	TGTGCCAGCAGTGCGGAACAAAATGAAAAACTGTTTTTT
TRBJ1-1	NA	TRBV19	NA	CASSSSLGGATEAFF	TGTGCCAGTAGTTCCAGTCTTGGGGGGGCGACAGAAGCTTTCTTT
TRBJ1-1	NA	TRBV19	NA	CASSTVLNTEAFF	TGTGCCAGCTCGACAGTCCTGAACACTGAAGCTTTCTTT
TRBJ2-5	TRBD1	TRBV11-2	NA	CASSLRGQGTETQYF	TGTGCCAGCAGCTTACGGGGACAGGGTACCGAGACCCAGTACTTC
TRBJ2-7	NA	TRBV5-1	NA	CASSLAGMYEQYF	TGCGCCAGCAGCTTGGCCGGTATGTACGAGCAGTACTTC
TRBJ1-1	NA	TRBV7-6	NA	CASSLGQNTEAFF	TGTGCCAGCAGCCTCGGACAGAACACTGAAGCTTTCTTT
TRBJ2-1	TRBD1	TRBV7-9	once	CASSRDREADEQFF	TGTGCCAGCAGCCGGGACAGGGAGGCAGATGAGCAGTTCTTC
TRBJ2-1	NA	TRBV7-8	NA	CASSLVYTSYNEQFF	TGTGCCAGCAGCTTAGTGTATACTTCCTACAATGAGCAGTTCTTC
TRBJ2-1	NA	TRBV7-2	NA	CASSFLLDYNEQFF	TGTGCCAGCAGCTTTTTACTAGATTACAATGAGCAGTTCTTC
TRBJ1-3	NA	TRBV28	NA	CASTPIGRNSGNTIYF	TGTGCCAGCACTCCTATAGGGAGGAACTCTGGAAACACCATATATTTT
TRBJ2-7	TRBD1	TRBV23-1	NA	CASLRRPRDSPSYEQYF	TGCGCCAGCCTTCGTAGGCCCAGGGACAGCCCTTCCTACGAGCAGTACTTC
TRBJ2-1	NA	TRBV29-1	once	CSVEVGPGIYNEQFF	TGCAGCGTTGAAGTAGGGCCAGGGATCTACAATGAGCAGTTCTTC
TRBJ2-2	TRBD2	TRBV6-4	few	CASSDSGWLAGVGVTGELFF	TGTGCCAGCAGTGACTCCGGGTGGCTAGCGGGAGTTGGTGTCACCGGGGAGCTGTTTTTT
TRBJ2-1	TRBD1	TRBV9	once	CASSVLGQGNTEQFF	TGTGCCAGCAGCGTTTTGGGACAGGGGAATACTGAGCAGTTCTTC
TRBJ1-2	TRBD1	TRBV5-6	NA	CASSRTGTNGYTF	TGTGCCAGCAGCCGGACAGGGACGAATGGCTACACCTTC
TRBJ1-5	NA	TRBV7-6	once	CASSLALGEDQPQHF	TGTGCCAGCAGCTTAGCGCTCGGGGAGGATCAGCCCCAGCATTTT
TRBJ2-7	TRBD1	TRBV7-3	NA	CASSSGQGSKQYF	TGTGCCAGCAGCTCGGGACAGGGAAGCAAGCAGTACTTC
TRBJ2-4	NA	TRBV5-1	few	CASSLVGSKNIQYF	TGCGCCAGCAGCTTGGTTGGGAGCAAAAACATTCAGTACTTC
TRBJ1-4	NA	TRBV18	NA	CASSPREVKKLFF	TGTGCCAGCTCACCACGGGAGGTCAAAAAACTGTTTTTT
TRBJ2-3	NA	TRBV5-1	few	CASSPLATSTDTQYF	TGCGCCAGCAGCCCTCTAGCGACTAGCACAGATACGCAGTATTTT
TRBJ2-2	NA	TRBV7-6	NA	CASSFPEGWGYTGELFF	TGTGCCAGCAGCTTCCCTGAGGGATGGGGATATACCGGGGAGCTGTTTTTT
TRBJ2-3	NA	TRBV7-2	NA	CASSTGTHPDTQYF	TGTGCCAGCAGCACCGGGACTCACCCAGATACGCAGTATTTT
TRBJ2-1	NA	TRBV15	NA	CATSRDRAARAWNEQFF	TGTGCCACCAGCAGAGATAGAGCGGCGAGAGCCTGGAATGAGCAGTTCTTC
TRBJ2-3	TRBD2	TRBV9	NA	CASSVAEGLVSDTQYF	TGTGCCAGCAGCGTAGCTGAGGGACTAGTTTCAGATACGCAGTATTTT
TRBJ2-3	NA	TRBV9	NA	CASSSQWTDTQYF	TGTGCCAGCAGCTCACAGTGGACAGATACGCAGTATTTT
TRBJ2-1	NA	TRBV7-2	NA	CASSLVRGAHEQFF	TGTGCCAGCAGCTTAGTCAGGGGCGCCCATGAGCAGTTCTTC
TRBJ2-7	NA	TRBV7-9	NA	CASSFSLLIYEQYF	TGTGCCAGCAGCTTTTCCTTACTAATCTACGAGCAGTACTTC
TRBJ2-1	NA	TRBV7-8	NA	CASSSQEGGGSSYNEQFF	TGTGCCAGCAGCTCTCAGGAGGGCGGAGGGAGCTCCTACAATGAGCAGTTCTTC
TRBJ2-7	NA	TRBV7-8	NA	CASSLEAVYEQYF	TGTGCCAGCAGCTTAGAGGCGGTTTACGAGCAGTACTTC
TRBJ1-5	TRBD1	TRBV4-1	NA	CASSQNQGVEAQHF	TGCGCCAGCAGCCAAAATCAGGGGGTTGAAGCCCAGCATTTT
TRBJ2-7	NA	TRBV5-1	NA	CASSLGHLTESYEQYF	TGCGCCAGCAGCCTGGGACACCTAACTGAGAGCTACGAGCAGTACTTC
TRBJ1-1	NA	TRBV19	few	CASSISQMNTEAFF	TGTGCCAGTAGTATTTCACAGATGAACACTGAAGCTTTCTTT
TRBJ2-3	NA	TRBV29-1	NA	CSVTQGVGTDTQYF	TGCAGCGTTACCCAAGGGGTTGGCACAGATACGCAGTATTTT
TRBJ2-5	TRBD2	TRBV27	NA	CASSLRAGLAGVSLETQYF	TGTGCCAGCAGTTTACGGGCGGGACTAGCGGGAGTTTCATTAGAGACCCAGTACTTC
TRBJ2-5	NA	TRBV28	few	CASRWGRGETQYF	TGTGCCAGCAGGTGGGGGCGTGGGGAGACCCAGTACTTC
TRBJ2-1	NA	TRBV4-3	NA	CASSQERGIYEQFF	TGCGCCAGCAGCCAAGAACGGGGTATCTATGAGCAGTTCTTC
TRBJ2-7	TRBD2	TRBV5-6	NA	CASSILTSGSQNEQYF	TGTGCCAGCAGTATTTTAACTAGCGGGAGTCAGAACGAGCAGTACTTC
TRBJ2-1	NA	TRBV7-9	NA	CASRDRRNNEQFF	TGTGCCAGCAGAGACAGGAGAAACAATGAGCAGTTCTTC
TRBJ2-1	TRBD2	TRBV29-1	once	CSVEKTLAGGYNEQFF	TGCAGCGTTGAAAAAACCCTAGCGGGAGGGTACAATGAGCAGTTCTTC
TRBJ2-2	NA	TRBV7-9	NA	CASSLLRDTGELFF	TGTGCCAGCAGCTTACTTCGGGACACCGGGGAGCTGTTTTTT
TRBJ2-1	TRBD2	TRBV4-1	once	CASSPPIASGMYEQFF	TGCGCCAGCAGCCCCCCGATCGCTAGCGGGATGTATGAGCAGTTCTTC